This T cell receptor (beta chain) was found in a study of shared clonotypes between healthy human individuals (dated by TCRdb to about 2020). A note on the overall study: The cohort comprised a couple of women and a few men aged 18 to 49 years. For each donor, three plates each were used for CD4 naive and CD4 memory, two plates were used for CD8 naive, and one plate was used for CD8 memory. To estimate repertoire size and how much clonotype sharing occurs between individuals, the study deeply sequenced the blood TCR repertoires of several healthy adults. To increase sequencing depth and limit assay-specific biases, different laboratories used diverse techniques to prepare libraries and sequence TCR repertoires. Per donor, leukapheresis produced somewhere between about 0.85 and 8.9 billion PBMCs.

In regard to this clone: No cognate antigen has been identified for it. Nothing much larger sits one base from this clone, and base qualities are not available.

Counted from cysteine to phenylalanine, this CDR3 has 15 amino acids. Only the CDR3 DNA is retained, 45 bases long and in frame from the first base. Via the germline V gene, CDR1 is SGHTA and CDR2 FQGNSA. For this chain, trimming is 1 base at the V end and 0 bases at the J end, and the number of junction bases without a gene match is 0. The donors were healthy, HIV-negative adults with no recently reported acute infections or vaccinations. All donors were Caucasian adults living in Nashville, Tennessee, USA. CD4+ T cells were enriched through magnetic negative selection, after which naive cells were positively selected on CD45RA and the remaining negative fraction served as the memory subset. Blood was collected by leukapheresis, and PBMCs were isolated by Ficoll-Histopaque density gradient centrifugation and then cryopreserved in liquid nitrogen vapor phase. Analytical flow cytometry was used to check the purity and quantity of each magnetically sorted T cell population. Genomic DNA was isolated from every sorted fraction and measured by UV absorbance on a Nanodrop 2000c.

General study outcomes and caveats: Sampling was limited to blood, and TCR repertoires in tissue likely differ from TCR repertoires in blood. Rarefaction of sorted-subset datasets indicated incomplete sequencing despite the large sequencing depth. Larger estimated clonotype richness was generally found for naive subsets than for memory subsets. Clonotypes shared by all four sorted-subset donors showed higher generation probabilities than non-shared clonotypes. Because the study included a small number of donors, the genetic and exposure-history diversity represented was limited. Sharing across several donors was observed for roughly 5.4% of naive CD4, around 3.5% of naive CD8, about 2.3% of memory CD4, and around 0.44% of memory CD8 clonotypes. Pairwise subsampling led to the expectation that sequencing depth would affect the degree of clonotype sharing among donors.

Using the deep immunoSEQ assay, multiplex PCR amplified TCR CDR3 regions from genomic DNA. Extracted genomic DNA from each cell subset was spread evenly across all wells of several immunoSEQ 96-well plates, with each plate serving as a replicate. For sorted subsets, 200 to 250 ng of genomic DNA, equivalent to 25,000 to 30,000 T cell genomes, went into each replicate PCR. Purified libraries were measured with a Qubit 3.0 fluorometer, size-checked on a Bioanalyzer 2100, and measured again with the KAPA Library Quantification kit. Every immunoSEQ 96-well plate was sequenced on a dedicated single-read 150-cycle Illumina NextSeq 550 flow cell. In the original analysis: Because only junctional sequences without quality scores were contained in the immunoSEQ output, filtering matching that applied to full-length reads could not be performed. Sequences were annotated with PyIR, a Python wrapper for IgBLAST v1.9, using IMGT germline references to assign V/J genes and CDR3. Reads were removed for weak V/J assignments (E-value above 1e-6), missing CDR3, stop codons, out-of-frame junctions, or ambiguous translated residues. V3J clonotypes were defined as sequences sharing the same inferred V gene, J gene, and CDR3 amino acid sequence. Percentage overlap between repertoires was computed as shared unique clonotypes divided by the size of the smaller repertoire. RTK rarefaction, the Chao1 estimator, and Recon v2.1 estimates of unobserved clonotypes were used to assess repertoire richness. For all TCRbeta clonotypes obtained by the gDNA method from a few donors, generation probabilities were computed with OLGA. This immuneACCESS table, as held by TCRdb, lists in-frame sequences with V and J called but not all clones. Of the missing ones, under half trace to an unresolved V gene in checked studies; the others have no known cause. The DNA gave D and trimming, while V, J and clone size come from that table. Counted in this sample were 650,000 to 800,000 clones; roughly 72% of them appeared once. Of the sample, about 1.7% is held by the ten largest clones.

The sequenced sample was memory CD4+ T cells sorted from blood. This specimen's cell subset or site label, interpreted: CD45RA-negative fraction. The sequence links TRBV7-2 to TRBJ2-1; TRBD2 lines up with 7 middle nucleotides. This TCR came from a woman aged 25 to 39 in good health. The CDR3 protein: CASSLGGGSYNEQFF. The DNA reads as follows: TGTGCCAGCAGCTTAGGGGGGGGCTCCTACAATGAGCAGTTCTTC.